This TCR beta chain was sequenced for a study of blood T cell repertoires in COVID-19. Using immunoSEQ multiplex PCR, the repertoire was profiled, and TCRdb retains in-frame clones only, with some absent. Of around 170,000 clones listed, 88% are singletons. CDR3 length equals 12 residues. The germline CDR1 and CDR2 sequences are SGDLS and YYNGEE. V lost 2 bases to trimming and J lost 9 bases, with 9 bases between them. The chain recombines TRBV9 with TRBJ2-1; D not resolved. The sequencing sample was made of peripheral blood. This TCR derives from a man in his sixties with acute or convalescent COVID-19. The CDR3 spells CASSVLDAEQFF. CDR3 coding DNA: TGTGCCAGCAGCGTTCTAGACGCTGAGCAGTTCTTC.